This T cell receptor beta chain came from a study of T cell responses to AZD1222 COVID-19 vaccine. The repertoire was sequenced with immunoSEQ multiplex PCR; TCRdb's copy has only in-frame clones and lacks some. The sample records some 110,000 clones, roughly 88% being singletons. The origin of this receptor is an adult in good health. The material sequenced was peripheral blood, taken on day 0 of AZD1222 vaccination.

This CDR3 is CASSFQGEVTDTQYF. The CDR3 DNA follows: TGCGCCAGCAGCTTTCAGGGAGAGGTCACAGATACGCAGTATTTT. This sequence joins TRBV5-1 and TRBJ2-3; D may correspond to TRBD1 or TRBD2 (5 bases each). V gave up 2 bases and J gave up 2 bases, with 12 bases separating them. CDR1 and CDR2 from the germline V gene are SGHRS and YFSETQ. The CDR3 covers 15 residues.